This T cell receptor beta chain derives from a study of spatial heterogeneity in lung cancer. Broader study findings: Tumor mutation counts were tracked by expanded intratumoral alpha and beta TCR counts.

This clonotype was picked up many times. The antigen remains unidentified. TCRdb reprocessed the 5' RACE reads via MiXCR and lists one record per CDR3 protein. The table has 10,000 to 11,000 distinct CDR3 sequences, roughly 7.9% seen once. Described time point: sample taken at primary tumor resection. Germline assignment: CDR1 MNHEY and CDR2 SVGAGI. J was trimmed by 11 bases and V by 6 bases; bases with no gene match: 13. CDR3 length equals 15 residues. Specimen: lung tumor tissue, collected at surgery. This chain links TRBV6-5 with TRBJ1-6, with 7 positions matching TRBD1. The receptor's source is a female donor with early-stage non-small cell lung cancer. CDR3 in DNA: TGTGCCAGCAGCCCGTCGGACCGACAGGGTACACCCCTCCACTTT. This translates into CASSPSDRQGTPLHF.